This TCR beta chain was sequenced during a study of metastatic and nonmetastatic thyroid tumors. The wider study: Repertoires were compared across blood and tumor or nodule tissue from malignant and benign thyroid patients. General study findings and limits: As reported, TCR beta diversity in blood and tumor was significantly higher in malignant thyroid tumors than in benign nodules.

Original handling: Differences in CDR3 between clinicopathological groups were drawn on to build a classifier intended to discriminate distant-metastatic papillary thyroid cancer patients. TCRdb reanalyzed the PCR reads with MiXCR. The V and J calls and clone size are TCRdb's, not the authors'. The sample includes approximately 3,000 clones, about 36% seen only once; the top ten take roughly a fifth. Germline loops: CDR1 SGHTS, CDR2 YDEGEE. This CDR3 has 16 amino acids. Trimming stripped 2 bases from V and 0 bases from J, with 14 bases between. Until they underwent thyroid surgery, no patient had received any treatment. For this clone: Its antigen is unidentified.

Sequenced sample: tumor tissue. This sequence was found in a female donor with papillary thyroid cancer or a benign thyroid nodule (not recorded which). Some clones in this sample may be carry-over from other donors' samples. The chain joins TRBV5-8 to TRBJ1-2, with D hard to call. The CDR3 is CASSLGWGEANYGYTF. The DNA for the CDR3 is TGTGCCAGCAGCTTAGGCTGGGGAGAGGCTAACTATGGCTACACCTTC.